This TCR beta chain was identified during a study of cytomegalovirus exposure and HLA in healthy donors. PCR primers comprised 60 Vbeta and 13 Jbeta primers. The method was immunoSEQ multiplex PCR; TCRdb's version includes in-frame clones alone and lacks a portion of them. The sample carries a few hundred thousand clones, around four fifths recorded once. V gave up 4 bases and J gave up 3 bases, with 10 bases separating them. This CDR3 comprises 13 residues. The germline V gene has CDR1 MNHNS and CDR2 SASEGT. This TCR derives from a woman aged 45 to 65 in good health and CMV-seropositive. J is TRBJ2-7 and V is TRBV6-1; D might be TRBD1 (6 bases). Material: PBMCs. The CDR3 sequence is CASSVGQFYEQYF. The CDR3 DNA follows: TGTGCCAGCAGTGTTGGACAGTTCTACGAGCAGTACTTC.